The 9 T cell receptor beta chains presented below share a single source sample, sequenced in a study of PD-1 blockade in classical Hodgkin lymphoma. Time point meaning: cycle 4 day 1 (C4D1), after less than 7 weeks of nivolumab. The patients all showed relapse after autologous stem cell transplantation, while their brentuximab vedotin exposure varied. Assay: immunoSEQ multiplex PCR; the TCRdb copy retains only in-frame clones and omits some. The repertoire holds more than 90,000 clones, with roughly 78% as singletons. The sequencing used peripheral blood mononuclear cells (PBMCs), collected before the fourth cycle of nivolumab. These receptors all stem from a human donor with classical Hodgkin lymphoma.

The chain couples TRBV7-9 to TRBJ2-7; D perhaps matches TRBD2 (5 bases). The CDR3 sequence is 14 residues long. The V and J ends lost 1 base and 0 bases respectively, with 7 bases between them. CDR1 is SEHNR and CDR2 is FQNEAQ in the germline V gene (reference sequence). CDR3 sequence reads: CASSLGAGSYEQYF. The CDR3 coding sequence is TGTGCCAGCAGCTTAGGGGCGGGCTCCTACGAGCAGTACTTC. Based on the CDR3 plus reference TRBV7-9 and TRBJ2-7, the full variable domain is DTGVSQNPRHKITKRGQNVTFRCDPISEHNRLYWYRQTLGQGPEFLTYFQNEAQLEKSRLLSDRFSAERPKGSFSTLEIQRTEQGDSAMYLCASSLGAGSYEQYFGPGTRLTVT.

The chain couples TRBV5-1 to TRBJ2-3, with D unresolved. The CDR3 extends over 14 amino acids. V lost 2 bases to trimming and J lost 0 bases, with 7 bases between them. In germline, CDR1 is SGHRS, CDR2 YFSETQ. CDR3 region: CASSFSESTDTQYF. Written as DNA, the CDR3 is TGCGCCAGCAGCTTCAGCGAGAGCACAGATACGCAGTATTTT.

The chain recombines TRBV7-9 with TRBJ1-2, with D perhaps TRBD1 (6 bases). Germline CDR1 SEHNR, CDR2 FQNEAQ (reference sequence). Trimming removed 2 bases from V and 6 bases from J, with 10 bases in between. This CDR3 spans 13 amino acids. The CDR3 reads CASSLTSGDGYTF. CDR3 in DNA: TGTGCCAGCAGCTTAACTTCAGGGGATGGCTACACCTTC.

This chain links TRBV6-5 with TRBJ1-2; 9 nucleotides align to TRBD1. Germline V gene data show CDR1 as MNHEY and CDR2 as SVGAGI. J was trimmed by 6 bases and V by 7 bases; bases with no gene match: 9. The CDR3 has 14 residues. CDR3 in DNA: TGTGCCAGCAAGCCGACAGGGGGGAGAGATGGCTACACCTTC. Amino acid sequence: CASKPTGGRDGYTF.

This chain links TRBV7-5 with TRBJ2-2; the table's D call of TRBD2 was not tested on the DNA. TRBV7-5 has pseudogene status. The CDR3 is 15 amino acids. The CDR3 coding sequence is TGTGCCAACCACTTTTCGGGGGAGGGCTACCGGGGAGCTGTTTTT. Protein sequence: CANHFSGEGYRGAVF.

The CDR3 sequence is CASSPEDRGRMNTEAFF. CDR3 DNA: TGTGCCAGCTCACCAGAGGACAGGGGCCGAATGAACACTGAAGCTTTCTTT. V is TRBV18 and J is TRBJ1-1, with 9 bases fitting TRBD1. There are 17 residues in the CDR3. V dropped 2 bases and J dropped 0; count of bases not matched to a gene: 7. Germline V gene lookup returns CDR1 KGHSH and CDR2 LQKENI.

The chain recombines TRBV6-5 with TRBJ2-7; D is perhaps TRBD1 or TRBD2 (5 bases each). Trimming pared 7 bases from V and 7 bases from J, leaving 20 bases between. The CDR3 loop spans 14 amino acids. The germline gives CDR1 MNHEY, CDR2 SVGAGI. Here the CDR3 reads CASTSLLGGEEQYF. The CDR3 coding sequence is TGTGCCAGCACCTCATTACTTGGGGGAGAAGAGCAGTACTTC.

The genes are TRBV10-3 and TRBJ2-6; a possible D gene is TRBD1 (6 bases). Trimming cost V 8 bases and J 0 bases, with 11 bases left between them. The CDR3 contains 15 residues. Germline values: CDR1 ENHRY, CDR2 SYGVKD. In nucleotides, the CDR3 is TGTGCCATCGGGGACACCAACTCTGGGGCCAACGTCCTGACTTTC. Translated, it gives CAIGDTNSGANVLTF.

The rearrangement uses TRBV6-1 and TRBJ2-2; 7 nucleotides line up with TRBD1. CDR1 and CDR2 from the germline V gene are MNHNS and SASEGT. The CDR3 runs to 16 residues. With V trimmed by 4 bases and J by 1 base, 6 bases remained unmatched. Here the CDR3 DNA reads TGTGCCAGCAGTGCCGACAGGGTGAGGAACACCGGGGAGCTGTTTTTT. Protein product: CASSADRVRNTGELFF.